This T cell receptor beta chain was found in a study of T cell responses to AZD1222 COVID-19 vaccine. This table comes from immunoSEQ multiplex PCR, and its TCRdb copy is limited to in-frame clones, with some not included. The sample has roughly 140,000 clones; approximately 88% are singletons. With V trimmed by 0 bases and J by 4 bases, 5 bases remained unmatched. CDR1 LNHNV and CDR2 YYDKDF come from the germline V gene (reference sequence). This CDR3 is 16 amino acids long. Sequences were derived from peripheral blood, sampled on day 0 of MenACWY control vaccination. This TCR was recovered from an adult in good health. The V and J genes are TRBV15 and TRBJ1-2; 10 nucleotides agree with TRBD1. DNA of the CDR3: TGTGCCACCAGCAGAGACTCTAGGACAGGGGGCTATGGCTACACCTTC. Its translation is CATSRDSRTGGYGYTF.